The next 29 T cell receptor beta chains were all read from a single sample in a study of identical twins. From the 5' RACE reads, TCRdb called clonotypes with MiXCR, one entry per CDR3 protein. The table records about 890,000 distinct CDR3 sequences, approximately 13% of them present only once. These same records also appear under a second study, on yellow fever vaccine responses in identical twins.

What was sequenced was PBMCs. These receptor sequences come from a woman aged 18-29 years in good health.

The chain combines TRBV29-1 with TRBJ2-1; unclear D gene. The CDR3 runs 15 residues. V gave up 1 base and J gave up 0 bases, with 10 bases separating them. CDR1 is SQVTM and CDR2 is ANQGSEA in the germline V gene. DNA of the CDR3: TGCAGCGTTGAAGGCCCCGCATCCTCCTACAATGAGCAGTTCTTC. Its translation is CSVEGPASSYNEQFF.

This clonotype has at least ten counts. The DNA of the CDR3 is TGTGCCAGCAGTTTTAGGACCTTCGGGACCAATGAGCAGTTCTTC. Residues: CASSFRTFGTNEQFF. The chain employs TRBV12-3 or TRBV12-4 and TRBJ2-1; D tentatively reads TRBD1 or TRBD2 (5 bases each). V lost 3 bases and J lost 6, with 15 bases in between. The CDR3 consists of 15 residues.

This clonotype was seen a handful of times. The chain employs TRBV3-1 and TRBJ2-7; 7 bases line up with TRBD2. The CDR3 has 15 residues. V gave up 4 bases and J gave up 4 bases; unmatched junction bases: 10. From germline, CDR1 is LGHDT and CDR2 YNNKEL (reference sequence). In DNA form, the CDR3 reads TGTGCCAGCAGCCCCGGGGAGCGGGGTACGTACGAGCAGTACTTC. It yields the protein CASSPGERGTYEQYF.

This clonotype was detected a few times. This sequence joins TRBV5-5 and TRBJ2-7; D is uncertain. V lost 1 base and J 3 bases, leaving 8 bases between the germline ends. CDR3 length: 13 residues. CDR1 is SGHKS and CDR2 is YYEKEE in the germline V gene (reference sequence). In nucleotides, the CDR3 is TGTGCCAGCAGCTTGTTTTCACGCTACGAGCAGTACTTC. Translation: CASSLFSRYEQYF.

This clonotype came up a few times. The chain carries TRBV20-1 and TRBJ2-3; 15 bases agree with TRBD2. This CDR3 is 15 amino acids long. Germline lookup yields CDR1 DFQATT and CDR2 SNEGSKA (reference sequence). The trim removed 6 bases at V and 4 bases at J, leaving 5 bases unmatched. CDR3 sequence: CSAPRTSGGADTQYF. CDR3 bases: TGCAGTGCCCCCCGGACTAGCGGGGGGGCAGATACGCAGTATTTT.

The sample holds a few counts of this clonotype. The V gene is TRBV24-1, the J gene TRBJ2-1; D unresolved. Germline V lookup: CDR1 KGHDR, CDR2 SFDVKD. The CDR3 is 13 amino acids. Trimming took 6 bases from V and 10 from J, leaving 15 bases between them. The chain's CDR3 is CATSSGAVEEQFF. The CDR3 DNA reads TGTGCCACCAGTTCAGGTGCCGTGGAGGAGCAGTTCTTC.

This clonotype occurred a few times. The chain combines TRBV3-1 with TRBJ1-5; TRBD1 is a possible D gene (5 bases). CDR3 length: 15 amino acids. CDR1 is LGHDT and CDR2 is YNNKEL in the germline V gene (reference sequence). The V gene lost 4 bases and the J gene lost 5 bases, with 15 bases spanning the gap. CDR3 in DNA: TGTGCCAGCAGCCGCAGGGTTGACGGGGATCAGCCCCAGCATTTT. Protein: CASSRRVDGDQPQHF.

The chain combines TRBV9 with TRBJ2-1, with D possibly matching TRBD2 (7 bases). CDR1 and CDR2 (germline): SGDLS, YYNGEE. The CDR3 covers 15 residues. Trimming pared 3 bases from V and 3 bases from J, leaving 13 bases between. As DNA, the CDR3 is TGTGCCAGCAGCGCGAGGGGGGGATTCTACAATGAGCAGTTCTTC. Translated: CASSARGGFYNEQFF.

This chain joins TRBV4-1 and TRBJ1-2; D gene uncertain. The CDR3 extends over 16 amino acids. Germline V CDR1 and CDR2: MGHRA, YSYEKL. V shed 4 bases and J shed 4 bases, with 19 bases lying between them. The CDR3 sequence: CASSPSTSGYRYGYTF. The CDR3 coding sequence is TGCGCCAGCAGCCCGTCTACATCCGGGTACCGCTATGGCTACACCTTC.

In its sample, this clonotype was seen a few times. The rearrangement joins TRBV7-9 to TRBJ2-1; D is perhaps TRBD2 (5 bases). V dropped 0 bases and J dropped 3 bases, with 9 bases sitting between them. This CDR3 spans 15 amino acids. Germline V lookup: CDR1 SEHNR, CDR2 FQNEAQ (reference sequence). Here the CDR3 reads CASSLASSGYNEQFF. Written as DNA, the CDR3 is TGTGCCAGCAGCTTAGCTAGCAGCGGCTACAATGAGCAGTTCTTC.

There are a few counts of this clonotype. The V gene is TRBV28, the J gene TRBJ2-5; possibly TRBD1 or TRBD2 for D (5 bases each). With 5 bases removed from V and 3 bases from J, the gap between germline ends came to 19 bases. Germline CDR1 is MDHEN and CDR2 is SYDVKM. The CDR3 sequence is 16 residues long. The CDR3 sequence is CASSPYLGTYEETQYF. CDR3 DNA sequence: TGTGCCAGCAGTCCGTATTTGGGGACCTACGAAGAGACCCAGTACTTC.

The chain combines TRBV7-2 with TRBJ1-2; TRBD1 might be the D (6 bases). Looked up from germline, CDR1 is SGHTA and CDR2 is FQGNSA. Trimming left V 6 bases short and J 5 bases short, with 16 bases between. The CDR3 consists of 14 residues. Here the CDR3 reads CASRNRAAEYGYTF. The CDR3 DNA reads as TGTGCCAGCAGGAACAGGGCCGCGGAATATGGCTACACCTTC.

The chain carries TRBV7-9 and TRBJ2-5; D ambiguous. The CDR3 covers 12 residues. Trimming took off 8 bases at V and 3 bases at J, with 10 bases between the two ends. Per the germline V gene, CDR1 is SEHNR and CDR2 is FQNEAQ (reference sequence). CDR3 loop: CASLDEEETQYF. DNA of the CDR3: TGTGCCAGCTTGGACGAAGAAGAGACCCAGTACTTC.

CDR3 sequence: CASSPAREQFF. The CDR3 DNA follows: TGTGCCAGCAGCCCCGCCCGGGAGCAGTTCTTC. The chain carries TRBV7-2 and TRBJ2-1; the D is unclear. This CDR3 spans 11 amino acids. Germline V lookup: CDR1 SGHTA, CDR2 FQGNSA. Trimming stripped 5 bases from V and 10 bases from J, with 9 bases between.

Only a few counts were recorded for this clonotype. The V call is TRBV7-9, the J call TRBJ2-7, with TRBD1 as a possible D gene (5 bases). V lost 1 base to trimming and J lost 4 bases, with 14 bases between them. CDR1 and CDR2 (germline): SEHNR, FQNEAQ (reference sequence). The CDR3 has 15 amino acids. CDR3 residues: CASSLEGAGWYEQYF. Here the CDR3 DNA reads TGTGCCAGCAGCTTAGAAGGGGCAGGGTGGTACGAGCAGTACTTC.

V gene TRBV7-9 combines with J gene TRBJ2-2; D remains ambiguous. The CDR3 runs to 10 residues. Germline CDR1 is SEHNR and CDR2 is FQNEAQ (reference sequence). V was trimmed by 11 bases and J by 11 bases, leaving 12 bases between them. CDR3 bases: TGTGCCGGCCCCGGCACCGAGCTGTTTTTT. It encodes CAGPGTELFF.

The gene calls are TRBV12-3 or TRBV12-4 and TRBJ2-3; 8 bases fit TRBD2. The CDR3 is made up of 14 amino acids. J lost 4 bases, V lost 3 bases, and 3 bases had no gene match. CDR3 loop: CASSLERGSDTQYF. The CDR3 DNA sequence: TGTGCCAGCAGTTTGGAGCGGGGGTCAGATACGCAGTATTTT.

This clonotype was counted only a few times. The chain has TRBV4-2 and TRBJ2-7; D might be TRBD1 or TRBD2, each matching 5 bases. The CDR3 runs to 14 residues. CDR1 LGHNA and CDR2 YNFKEQ come from the germline V gene. Trimming left V 3 bases short and J 3 bases short, with 12 bases between. The CDR3: CASSQWDGDYEQYF. In DNA form, the CDR3 reads TGTGCCAGCAGCCAGTGGGACGGAGACTACGAGCAGTACTTC.

This clonotype was seen more than once but under ten times. The chain links TRBV11-2 to TRBJ2-1, with D perhaps matching TRBD1 or TRBD2 (7 bases each). This CDR3 has 16 amino acids. The V end was cut by 2 bases, the J end by 7 bases, with 18 bases between. CDR1 is SGHAT and CDR2 is FQNNGV in the germline V gene. CDR3 bases: TGTGCCAGCAGCTTAAGAACAGGGGCCGGGGGGAATGAGCAGTTCTTC. It yields the protein CASSLRTGAGGNEQFF.

This clonotype was counted a few times. The chain couples TRBV7-9 to TRBJ2-3; 9 bases map to TRBD1. CDR3 length: 16 residues. The germline gives CDR1 SEHNR, CDR2 FQNEAQ (reference sequence). Trimming cost V 5 bases and J 2 bases; bases outside gene matches: 8. In DNA, the CDR3 is TGTGCCAGCAGCCTGACCGGGACAGGGACCACAGATACGCAGTATTTT. Translated: CASSLTGTGTTDTQYF.

The chain uses TRBV3-1 and TRBJ2-7; possible D gene TRBD1, 6 bases. CDR3 length: 15 residues. The germline V gene encodes CDR1 LGHDT and CDR2 YNNKEL (reference sequence). Trimming cost V 1 base and J 2 bases, with 12 bases left between them. CDR3 DNA sequence: TGTGCCAGCAGCCAAGCCTTAAGGGGGACCTACGAGCAGTACTTC. It specifies CASSQALRGTYEQYF.

The V call is TRBV28, the J call TRBJ2-7, with a weak D call TRBD1 (6 bases). With 8 bases removed from V and 0 bases from J, the gap between germline ends came to 17 bases. Germline values: CDR1 MDHEN, CDR2 SYDVKM. The CDR3 is 15 residues long. The CDR3 loop reads CASGTGTQSSYEQYF. The DNA for the CDR3 is TGTGCCAGCGGCACTGGGACACAGAGCTCCTACGAGCAGTACTTC. The whole variable domain, filled in from reference TRBV28 and TRBJ2-7, reads DVKVTQSSRYLVKRTGEKVFLECVQDMDHENMFWYRQDPGLGLRLIYFSYDVKMKEKGDIPEGYSVSREKKERFSLILESASTNQTSMYLCASGTGTQSSYEQYFGPGTRLTVT.

The chain carries TRBV10-2 and TRBJ2-2; possibly TRBD2 for D (5 bases). This CDR3 comprises 15 residues. Germline CDR1 and CDR2: WSHSY and SAAADI. Trimming shortened V by 8 bases and J by 0 bases, and 13 bases separated the two germline ends. The CDR3 sequence: CASDRGLANTGELFF. The DNA of the CDR3 is TGCGCCAGCGACCGAGGACTGGCGAACACCGGGGAGCTGTTTTTT.

This chain connects TRBV28 to TRBJ2-3; D may be TRBD2 (5 bases). Trimming took 7 bases from V and 5 from J, leaving 19 bases between them. CDR1 is MDHEN, CDR2 SYDVKM, per germline. There are 15 residues in the CDR3. The CDR3 DNA is TGTGCCAGCATCAGCGGTGGAGGCTACTTAGATACGCAGTATTTT. Translation gives CASISGGGYLDTQYF.

This clonotype was observed many times. This chain links TRBV4-2 with TRBJ2-2; perhaps TRBD1 as D (5 bases). In germline, CDR1 is LGHNA, CDR2 YNFKEQ. V was trimmed by 4 bases and J by 4 bases, leaving 10 bases between them. The CDR3 has 14 residues. The CDR3 DNA sequence: TGTGCCAGCAGCCCGACAGCGACCACCGGGGAGCTGTTTTTT. Encoded protein: CASSPTATTGELFF.

This clonotype was detected only a few times. The V and J genes are TRBV11-2 and TRBJ2-2; D is perhaps TRBD1 (5 bases). The V end was cut by 7 bases, the J end by 0 bases, with 18 bases between. Germline V CDR1 and CDR2: SGHAT, FQNNGV. This CDR3 spans 17 amino acids. The CDR3: CASTPTPQGANTGELFF. Here the CDR3 DNA reads TGTGCCAGCACCCCTACTCCCCAGGGTGCGAACACCGGGGAGCTGTTTTTT.

At least ten counts were recorded for this clonotype. This chain links TRBV5-1 with TRBJ2-7, with 14 nucleotides matching TRBD2. The V gene end was trimmed by 3 bases and the J gene end by 4 bases; junction bases not matched to a gene: 9. Per the germline V gene, CDR1 is SGHRS and CDR2 is YFSETQ. The CDR3 is 17 residues long. The CDR3 coding sequence is TGCGCCAGCAGCTGGGGACTAGCGGGAGCCTGGTCGTACGAGCAGTACTTC. Translated, it gives CASSWGLAGAWSYEQYF.

This clonotype has more than one count but fewer than ten. The gene calls are TRBV9 and TRBJ2-7; 11 bases are a match to TRBD2. V lost 3 bases, J lost 5 bases, and 4 bases stayed unmatched. The CDR3 consists of 14 residues. CDR1 and CDR2 from the germline V gene are SGDLS and YYNGEE. The CDR3, as DNA: TGTGCCAGCAGCGATCCGGGACTAGCGGACGAGCAGTACTTC. Translated: CASSDPGLADEQYF. Variable domain in full (rest from reference TRBV9 and TRBJ2-7): DSGVTQTPKHLITATGQRVTLRCSPRSGDLSVYWYQQSLDQGLQFLIQYYNGEERAKGNILERFSAQQFPDLHSELNLSSLELGDSALYFCASSDPGLADEQYFGPGTRLTVT.

This clonotype turned up a few times. This chain joins TRBV25-1 and TRBJ2-5, with TRBD1 identical over 8 bases. The CDR3 length is 15 residues. V was clipped by 2 bases and J by 1 base; unmatched bases: 3. Germline loops: CDR1 MGHDK, CDR2 SYGVNS. The CDR3 DNA reads as TGTGCCAGCAGTGAACCAGGACAGGGCCAAGAGACCCAGTACTTC. Translation: CASSEPGQGQETQYF.